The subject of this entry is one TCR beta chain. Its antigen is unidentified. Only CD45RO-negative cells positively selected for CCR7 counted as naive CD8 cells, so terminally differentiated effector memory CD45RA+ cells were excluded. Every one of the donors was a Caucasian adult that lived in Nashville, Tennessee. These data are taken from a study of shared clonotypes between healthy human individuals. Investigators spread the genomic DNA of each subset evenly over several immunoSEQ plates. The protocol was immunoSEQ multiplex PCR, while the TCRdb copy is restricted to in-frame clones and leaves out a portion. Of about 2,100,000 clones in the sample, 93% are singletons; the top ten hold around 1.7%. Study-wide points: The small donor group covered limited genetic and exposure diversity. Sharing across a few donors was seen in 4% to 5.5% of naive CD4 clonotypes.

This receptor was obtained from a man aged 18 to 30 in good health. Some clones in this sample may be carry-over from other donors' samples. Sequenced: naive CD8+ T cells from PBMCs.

CDR3 bases: TGTGCCACTGGAATAAAGAACACTGAAGCTTTCTTT. Translating gives CATGIKNTEAFF. The V and J genes are TRBV15 and TRBJ1-1; D is unresolved. Trimming took 9 bases from V and 1 from J, leaving 9 bases between them. The CDR3 sequence is 12 residues long. CDR1 and CDR2 from the germline V gene are LNHNV and YYDKDF (reference sequence).